The T cell receptor (beta chain) under discussion was sequenced for a study of shared T cell receptors in the human thymus (dated by TCRdb to the early 2020s). Background for the entire study: The study examined how self-reactive, shared T-cell receptor alpha chains are generated in the human thymus.

CDR1 and CDR2 (ENHRY, SYGVKD) derive from the germline V gene. For this chain, trimming is 9 bases at the V end and 3 bases at the J end, and the number of junction bases without a gene match is 15. Including cysteine and phenylalanine, the CDR3 has 16 amino acids. Only the CDR3 DNA is retained, 48 bases long and in frame from the first base. Library preparation employed the immunoSEQ multiplex PCR assay. Drawn from immuneACCESS, this table holds only the in-frame rearrangements with V and J called that TCRdb kept. Clones are partly lost; checked studies trace under half to an unresolved V gene and leave the rest unexplained. The table for this sample lists under 450,000 clones; just under 95% of them were counted only once. The biggest ten clones account for approximately 0.02% of the sample. On this clone: The clone's antigen remains unknown. Within one base of it there is no much larger clone, and no base qualities were kept.

The rearranged segments are TRBV10-3 and TRBJ2-3; TRBD1 agrees with 7 junctional bases. Sample: thymocytes. The clonotype originates from a human donor. The CDR3 region has the sequence CAMGSPGQDETDTQYF. The DNA is as follows: TGTGCCATGGGATCTCCCGGACAGGACGAAACAGATACGCAGTATTTT.